This TCR beta chain originates from a study of regulatory T cells in long-lasting Graves disease. Arm-PCR of CDR3 regions and iRepertoire HTBI primers were the basis on which TCR beta libraries were built. MiXCR, run by TCRdb on the multiplex PCR reads, gives a single entry per CDR3 protein. The data hold about 530,000 distinct CDR3 sequences, with roughly 15% observed a single time. Indicated time point: newly diagnosed GD, antithyroid drugs for less than 3 months. Generation of the TCR library employed RNA extracted from PBMCs. An approximately 10-milliliter sample of peripheral blood was drawn into EDTA tubes. Regarding the study as a whole: Relative to new patients (roughly 900), persistent patients exhibited greater sharing of public clonotypes (approximately 2,500).

Of note for this clonotype: Antigen: not known.

The same data also went into a second study, on T cells in Graves' hyperthyroidism and ophthalmopathy. This second study says: The TCR CDR3 first-round RT-PCR relied on the HTBI primer set. Separating ophthalmopathy from stable hyperthyroidism was achieved by a 13 V-J model.

The TCR was taken from a woman between 40 and 65 years old with Graves disease. The sequencing used peripheral blood mononuclear cells (PBMCs), collected at new diagnosis, from a patient treated with antithyroid drugs.

CDR3 region: CASSPLEQSNQPQHF. The CDR3 nucleotides read TGTGCCAGCAGCCCTTTAGAACAGAGCAATCAGCCCCAGCATTTT. The chain links TRBV27 to TRBJ1-5; D uncertain. The CDR3 is made up of 15 amino acids. Trimming removed 6 bases from V and 1 base from J, with 13 bases in between. CDR1 and CDR2 from the germline V gene are MNHEY and SMNVEV (reference sequence).